Sequencing of this T cell receptor (beta chain) was carried out in a study of shared clonotypes between healthy human individuals. As concerns this clone: Its target is unknown.

Sorted-subset replicate PCR reactions were performed with approximately 190 ng DNA, corresponding to tens of thousands of T cell genomes. Produced via immunoSEQ multiplex PCR; TCRdb's table is partial and in-frame only. The data contain hundreds of thousands of clones, about 91% of them singletons. Naive CD8 isolation took CD45RO-negative cells positively selected for CCR7 and excluded terminally differentiated effector memory CD45RA+ cells. Donors, healthy HIV-negative adults, lacked recent acute infections or vaccinations. Findings and caveats of the study: Sampling covered nothing but blood. Tissue TCR repertoires likely differ from those found in blood. Compared with memory subsets, naive subsets generally had larger estimated richness.

Germline V gene lookup returns CDR1 LGHNA and CDR2 YNFKEQ. V gave up 1 base and J gave up 3 bases, with 15 bases separating them. The CDR3 runs to 17 residues. The TCR was taken from a man aged 25 to 45 in good health. V gene TRBV4-2 combines with J gene TRBJ2-2; the D is unclear. The sequencing sample was made of naive CD8+ T cells sorted from blood. CDR3 region: CASSQVPLPVDTGELFF. The CDR3, as DNA: TGTGCCAGCAGCCAAGTGCCGCTCCCCGTCGACACCGGGGAGCTGTTTTTT.